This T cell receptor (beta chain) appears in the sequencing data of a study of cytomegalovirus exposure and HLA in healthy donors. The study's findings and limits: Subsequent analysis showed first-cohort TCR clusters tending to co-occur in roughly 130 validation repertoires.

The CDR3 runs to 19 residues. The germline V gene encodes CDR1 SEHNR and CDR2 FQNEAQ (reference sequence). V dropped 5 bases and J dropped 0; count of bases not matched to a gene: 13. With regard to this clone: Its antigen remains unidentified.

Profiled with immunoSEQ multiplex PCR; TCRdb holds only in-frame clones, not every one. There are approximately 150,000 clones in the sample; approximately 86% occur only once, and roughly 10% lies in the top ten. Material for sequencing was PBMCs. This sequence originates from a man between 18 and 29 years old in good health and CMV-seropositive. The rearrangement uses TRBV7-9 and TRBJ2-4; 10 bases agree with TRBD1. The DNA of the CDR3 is TGTGCCAGCAGCCACTCCGGGACAGGGGACTCCTTAGCCAAAAACATTCAGTACTTC. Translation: CASSHSGTGDSLAKNIQYF.